Each of the 25 T cell receptor beta chains below was sequenced from the same sample in a study of T cell responses to AZD1222 COVID-19 vaccine. Measured with immunoSEQ multiplex PCR; TCRdb has only the in-frame clones, and not every one. The data show some 180,000 clones, roughly 92% seen once. Sequenced here: peripheral blood, sampled on day 0 of AZD1222 vaccination. The receptors shown here come from an adult in good health.

This chain connects TRBV7-6 to TRBJ2-7, with D unclear. Looked up from germline, CDR1 is SGHVS and CDR2 is FNYEAQ. V was shortened by 2 bases and J by 2 bases, with 10 bases between the two germline ends. The CDR3 is 14 residues long. This chain's CDR3 is CASSLKPSTYEQYF. Here the CDR3 DNA reads TGTGCCAGCAGCTTAAAGCCGTCAACCTACGAGCAGTACTTC.

Only a few counts were recorded for this clone. J is TRBJ2-5 and V is TRBV19; D is tentatively TRBD1 or TRBD2 (6 bases each). Between the trimmed V and J ends, which lost 5 bases and 2 bases, there was a span of 15 bases. This CDR3 comprises 15 residues. Germline assignment: CDR1 LNHDA and CDR2 SQIVND (reference sequence). Written as DNA, the CDR3 is TGTGCCAGTAGTCCCCGAGGGGGGACACAAGAGACCCAGTACTTC. Translation gives CASSPRGGTQETQYF.

V gene TRBV5-6 combines with J gene TRBJ2-7, with D perhaps TRBD2 (5 bases). The CDR3 totals 15 residues. CDR1 is SGHDT and CDR2 is YYEEEE in the germline V gene. V dropped 0 bases and J dropped 0 bases, with 10 bases sitting between them. Here the CDR3 reads CASSLGLADSYEQYF. DNA of the CDR3: TGTGCCAGCAGCTTGGGGCTAGCCGACTCCTACGAGCAGTACTTC.

The chain employs TRBV6-2 or TRBV6-3 and TRBJ1-4; 7 nucleotides align to TRBD1. This CDR3 region has 14 residues. Germline loops: CDR1 MNHEY, CDR2 SVGEGT. V gave up 6 bases and J gave up 3 bases; unmatched junction bases: 4. The CDR3 here is CASSSTGANEKLFF. The CDR3 DNA is TGTGCCAGCAGCTCTACAGGGGCTAATGAAAAACTGTTTTTT.

In this sample, this clone turned up once. The gene calls are TRBV6-5 and TRBJ2-2; D gene unclear. CDR3 size: 13 residues. Germline V lookup: CDR1 MNHEY, CDR2 SVGAGI. Trimming left V 5 bases short and J 6 bases short, with 10 bases between. CDR3 loop: CASSTPPAGELFF. The CDR3 nucleotides read TGTGCCAGCAGTACCCCCCCGGCCGGGGAGCTGTTTTTT.

This chain's CDR3 is CASSPDSYSNQPQHF. Written as DNA, the CDR3 is TGTGCCAGCTCACCAGACAGTTATAGCAATCAGCCCCAGCATTTT. The chain joins TRBV18 to TRBJ1-5; tentative D call: TRBD1 (5 bases). The V end was cut by 2 bases, the J end by 0 bases, with 8 bases between. This CDR3 contains 15 residues. The germline gives CDR1 KGHSH, CDR2 LQKENI.

The chain uses TRBV19 and TRBJ1-5; D possibly corresponds to TRBD1 (5 bases). V lost 5 bases, J lost 7 bases, and 15 bases lay in between. The CDR3 length is 14 residues. The germline CDR1 and CDR2 sequences are LNHDA and SQIVND (reference sequence). The CDR3 nucleotides read TGTGCCAGTAGTTGGGGGATGGGCGGGCAGCCCCAGCATTTT. This gives the protein CASSWGMGGQPQHF.

The genes are TRBV5-1 and TRBJ1-5, with D unresolved. Trimming stripped 0 bases from V and 4 bases from J, with 14 bases between. Germline V gene lookup returns CDR1 SGHRS and CDR2 YFSETQ. The CDR3 has 16 amino acids. CDR3 protein: CASSLGDVVGNQPQHF. The CDR3 DNA reads as TGCGCCAGCAGCTTGGGCGATGTTGTAGGGAATCAGCCCCAGCATTTT.

This chain uses TRBV18 with TRBJ2-2, with 10 bases aligning to TRBD1. Germline CDR1 KGHSH, CDR2 LQKENI. V lost 1 base, J lost 6 bases, and 5 bases stayed unmatched. The CDR3 is 16 amino acids. Here the CDR3 reads CASSPRDRGTSGELFF. The CDR3 DNA follows: TGTGCCAGCTCACCACGGGACAGGGGCACGTCCGGGGAGCTGTTTTTT.

The V gene is TRBV9, the J gene TRBJ2-1, with TRBD2 matching 14 bases. This CDR3 comprises 16 residues. Germline V gene sequence: CDR1 SGDLS, CDR2 YYNGEE. J was trimmed by 10 bases and V by 4 bases; bases with no gene match: 10. The CDR3 spells CASSRGLAGAVGEQFF. The CDR3 coding sequence is TGTGCCAGCAGCCGGGGACTAGCGGGAGCCGTGGGGGAGCAGTTCTTC.

This chain uses TRBV7-3 with TRBJ1-3; D unresolved. The CDR3 is made up of 13 amino acids. Deletions cut 5 bases from V and 4 bases from J, with 9 bases between. Germline V gene sequence: CDR1 SGHTA, CDR2 FQGTGA. The CDR3 sequence: CASSPDGGNTIYF. CDR3 sequence (DNA): TGTGCCAGCAGCCCCGACGGGGGAAACACCATATATTTT.

This chain connects TRBV6-5 to TRBJ1-6; 8 bases are a match to TRBD1. The CDR3 extends over 14 amino acids. Germline trimming cut 6 bases from V and 10 bases from J; bases unmatched to any gene: 8. CDR1 is MNHEY and CDR2 is SVGAGI in the germline V gene. The CDR3 DNA follows: TGTGCCAGCAGATCCGGACAGGGTCACTCACCCCTCCACTTT. Residues: CASRSGQGHSPLHF.

The genes are TRBV21-1 and TRBJ1-3; the listed D gene, TRBD1, was not tested against the DNA. TRBV21-1 is a pseudogene. This CDR3 contains 18 residues. CDR3 amino acids: CASTARCLDRPAGNTIYF. The CDR3, as DNA: TGTGCCAGCACCGCAAGGTGTCTGGACAGACCAGCTGGAAACACCATATATTTT.

The chain is built from TRBV13 and TRBJ2-4; TRBD2 agrees at 14 bases. The J segment lost 5 bases and the V segment lost 4 bases, leaving 7 bases of the junction unmatched. Per the germline V gene, CDR1 is PRHDT and CDR2 is FYEKMQ (reference sequence). The length of the CDR3 is 17 residues. The CDR3 region has the DNA TGTGCCAGCAGCTCCCGACTAGCGGGAGGGCCGGAAAACATTCAGTACTTC. Residues: CASSSRLAGGPENIQYF. The full variable domain, its missing parts supplied by reference TRBV13 and TRBJ2-4, is AAGVIQSPRHLIKEKRETATLKCYPIPRHDTVYWYQQGPGQDPQFLISFYEKMQSDKGSIPDRFSAQQFSDYHSELNMSSLELGDSALYFCASSSRLAGGPENIQYFGAGTRLSVL.

The chain employs TRBV19 and TRBJ1-1; D gene ambiguous. This CDR3 is 13 amino acids long. From germline, CDR1 is LNHDA and CDR2 SQIVND (reference sequence). Between the trimmed V and J ends, which lost 4 bases and 0 bases, there was a span of 6 bases. Here the CDR3 DNA reads TGTGCCAGTAGTACGGGCATGAACACTGAAGCTTTCTTT. The encoded protein is CASSTGMNTEAFF.

This chain joins TRBV27 and TRBJ2-3; D is possibly TRBD1 or TRBD2 (5 bases each). V dropped 6 bases and J dropped 6 bases, with 19 bases sitting between them. From germline, CDR1 is MNHEY and CDR2 SMNVEV (reference sequence). This CDR3 is 15 amino acids long. DNA of the CDR3: TGTGCCAGCAGCCCCTACGGGACCGGATTTGATACGCAGTATTTT. It encodes CASSPYGTGFDTQYF.

The rearrangement uses TRBV5-8 and TRBJ1-6; 8 positions match TRBD1. Trimming at V came to 2 bases and at J to 7 bases, leaving 5 bases not matched to a gene. Germline loops: CDR1 SGHTS, CDR2 YDEGEE. CDR3 length equals 15 residues. CDR3 residues: CASSLRQGFNSPLHF. For the CDR3, the DNA is TGTGCCAGCAGCTTACGACAGGGGTTCAATTCACCCCTCCACTTT.

The V gene is TRBV2, the J gene TRBJ1-2, with D possibly matching TRBD1 (5 bases). Germline CDR1 is SNHLY and CDR2 is FYNNEI. There are 14 residues in the CDR3. The V end was cut by 4 bases, the J end by 0 bases, with 9 bases between. DNA of the CDR3: TGTGCCAGCAGTGCGGGGGGATCTAACTATGGCTACACCTTC. It is translated as CASSAGGSNYGYTF.

The V call is TRBV24-1, the J call TRBJ2-2; 9 nucleotides match TRBD2. This CDR3 has 16 residues. Germline loops: CDR1 KGHDR, CDR2 SFDVKD. The ends lost 3 bases at V and 1 base at J; junction bases unmatched: 2. CDR3 amino acids: CATSDRLAVNTGELFF. The CDR3 DNA reads TGTGCCACCAGTGATCGACTAGCGGTGAACACCGGGGAGCTGTTTTTT.

The chain uses TRBV5-8 and TRBJ1-5; TRBD1 matches 8 bases. There are 14 residues in the CDR3. Trimming took 4 bases from V and 4 from J; bases not matched to a gene: 4. Germline values: CDR1 SGHTS, CDR2 YDEGEE. The DNA for the CDR3 is TGTGCCAGCAGCGAGGACAGGGCAAATCAGCCCCAGCATTTT. Protein sequence: CASSEDRANQPQHF.

The V gene is TRBV3-1 (or the pseudogene TRBV3-2), the J gene TRBJ1-2; 8 positions agree with TRBD1. In germline, CDR1 is LGHDT, CDR2 YNNKEL (reference sequence). J was trimmed by 3 bases and V by 4 bases; bases with no gene match: 10. The CDR3 runs to 16 residues. The CDR3 reads CASSLRGQGGDYGYTF. CDR3 nucleotide sequence: TGTGCCAGCAGCCTCAGAGGACAGGGAGGTGACTATGGCTACACCTTC.

This chain uses TRBV7-9 with TRBJ1-1; D gene unclear. The CDR3 loop spans 13 amino acids. Germline V gene sequence: CDR1 SEHNR, CDR2 FQNEAQ (reference sequence). V was clipped by 6 bases and J by 0 bases, with 8 bases between them. The DNA for the CDR3 is TGTGCCAGCAGTCTCCTGATGAACACTGAAGCTTTCTTT. Translating gives CASSLLMNTEAFF.

The chain employs TRBV9 and TRBJ1-1; D is uncertain. Germline V gives CDR1 SGDLS, CDR2 YYNGEE. Trimming left V 0 bases short and J 0 bases short, with 3 bases between. The CDR3 runs 13 residues. The CDR3 DNA sequence: TGTGCCAGCAGCGTAGCTCTGAACACTGAAGCTTTCTTT. It specifies CASSVALNTEAFF.

The rearrangement links TRBV19 to TRBJ1-2; no clear D. Germline V CDR1 and CDR2: LNHDA, SQIVND (reference sequence). The ends were cut back, 3 bases at V and 3 bases at J, with 8 bases in the middle. The CDR3 sequence is 13 residues long. CDR3 protein: CASSMGSYYGYTF. The DNA of the CDR3 is TGTGCCAGTAGTATGGGCTCCTACTATGGCTACACCTTC.

This chain uses TRBV30 with TRBJ2-3; D unresolved. V lost 2 bases, J lost 4 bases, and 13 bases lay in between. CDR1 and CDR2 (germline): GTSNPN, SVGIG (reference sequence). The CDR3 contains 14 residues. The CDR3 coding sequence is TGTGCCTGGAGTTTGGGTTCGGGTGCAGATACGCAGTATTTT. As protein: CAWSLGSGADTQYF.